This T cell receptor (beta chain) comes out of a study of T cell repertoires in cytomegalovirus infection. Study background: The study used recently identified HLA-C-restricted and well-studied HLA-B-restricted CMV epitopes. Study-wide findings and caveats: Ex vivo responses were dominated by HLA-C-restricted CMV-specific TCR beta clonotypes.

Germline V CDR1 and CDR2: SGHNT, YYREEE (reference sequence). The CDR3 runs 13 residues. Trimming pared 3 bases from V and 7 bases from J, leaving 13 bases between. A word on this clonotype: Its antigen is still unknown.

TCRdb recomputed calls from the reads with MiXCR, one row per CDR3 protein. Counted here are hundreds of thousands of distinct CDR3 sequences, around a third occurring once; the ten biggest clones make up 18%. The gene calls are TRBV5-4 and TRBJ1-2; D gene ambiguous. The TCR comes from a human donor in good health (CMV status not recorded). Some clones in this sample may be carry-over from other donors' samples. This sample comprised cultured PBMCs, obtained from culture after CMV antigen stimulation. The CDR3 coding sequence is TGTGCCAGCAGCTACCGAGGGTCCCCTGGCTACACCTTC. Translation gives CASSYRGSPGYTF. The whole variable domain, filled in from reference TRBV5-4 and TRBJ1-2, reads ETGVTQSPTHLIKTRGQQVTLRCSSQSGHNTVSWYQQALGQGPQFIFQYYREEENGRGNFPPRFSGLQFPNYSSELNVNALELDDSALYLCASSYRGSPGYTFGSGTRLTVV.